A single sample is the source of the 14 T cell receptor beta chains below, sequenced in a study of T-cell memory formation after mild COVID-19. MiXCR, run by TCRdb on the 5' RACE reads, gives a single entry per CDR3 protein. The table has around 100,000 distinct CDR3 sequences, 11% seen once. The sequencing sample was made of PBMCs or a T cell subset sorted from them (not recorded which). Receptor source: a young man who had mild COVID-19 (a few samples of this study predate the infection). Cell type and time point are not known.

This clonotype turned up a few times. The V and J genes are TRBV29-1 and TRBJ1-1; D unclear. Trimming stripped 5 bases from V and 0 bases from J, with 7 bases between. The CDR3 is made up of 12 amino acids. Germline V CDR1 and CDR2: SQVTM, ANQGSEA. CDR3 region: CSVTKMNTEAFF. The CDR3 nucleotides read TGCAGCGTTACGAAAATGAACACTGAAGCTTTCTTT.

A few counts support this clonotype. This chain connects TRBV7-9 to TRBJ1-1, with D possibly being TRBD1 (6 bases). Trimming took off 0 bases at V and 10 bases at J, with 15 bases between the two ends. The CDR3 has 14 residues. CDR1 is SEHNR and CDR2 is FQNEAQ in the germline V gene (reference sequence). CDR3 region: CASSLALGQGTAFF. The CDR3 nucleotides are TGTGCCAGCAGCTTAGCCCTGGGGCAGGGGACAGCTTTCTTT.

There are a few counts of this clonotype. The chain links TRBV15 to TRBJ1-5, with no clear D. Deletions cut 0 bases from V and 4 bases from J, with 1 base between. Germline loops: CDR1 LNHNV, CDR2 YYDKDF (reference sequence). This CDR3 region has 12 residues. CDR3 protein: CATSRDNQPQHF. The CDR3 coding sequence is TGTGCCACCAGCAGAGATAATCAGCCCCAGCATTTT.

The chain couples TRBV5-6 to TRBJ2-3; 7 nucleotides match TRBD2. Germline trimming cut 3 bases from V and 2 bases from J; bases unmatched to any gene: 3. Germline CDR1 is SGHDT and CDR2 is YYEEEE. The CDR3 totals 14 residues. CDR3 bases: TGTGCCAGCAGCTGGGGGGGGAACACAGATACGCAGTATTTT. This codes for CASSWGGNTDTQYF.

In this sample, this clonotype turned up a few times. This chain uses TRBV11-2 with TRBJ2-3; TRBD2 might be the D (7 bases). Germline loops: CDR1 SGHAT, CDR2 FQNNGV. The CDR3 is 16 amino acids. Trimming removed 1 base from V and 3 bases from J, with 14 bases in between. The CDR3 sequence is CASSLVGGGLTDTQYF. The CDR3 DNA follows: TGTGCCAGCAGCTTAGTCGGCGGGGGCCTTACAGATACGCAGTATTTT.

The chain employs TRBV29-1 and TRBJ1-5; D perhaps matches TRBD1 (6 bases). The V end lost 4 bases, the J end lost 7 bases, and 11 bases lay between the germline ends. This CDR3 contains 12 residues. Germline V gene lookup returns CDR1 SQVTM and CDR2 ANQGSEA. Here the CDR3 reads CSVAVGGQPQHF. In nucleotides, the CDR3 is TGCAGCGTTGCGGTCGGGGGCCAGCCCCAGCATTTT.

This clonotype was seen a handful of times. This CDR3 is CASSEGRRNEQFF. The CDR3, as DNA: TGTGCCAGCAGTGAAGGGCGTAGGAATGAGCAGTTCTTC. The genes are TRBV2 and TRBJ2-1; D unclear. V lost 1 base and J lost 7, with 8 bases in between. There are 13 residues in the CDR3. Germline assignment: CDR1 SNHLY and CDR2 FYNNEI.

This clonotype was detected only a few times. This sequence joins TRBV6-5 and TRBJ1-2; unclear D gene. Germline assignment: CDR1 MNHEY and CDR2 SVGAGI. The CDR3 is 13 residues long. The ends were cut back, 0 bases at V and 6 bases at J, with 8 bases in the middle. CDR3 loop: CASSYSNTDGYTF. CDR3 in DNA: TGTGCCAGCAGTTACTCGAACACCGATGGCTACACCTTC.

The V gene is TRBV7-6, the J gene TRBJ2-3, with unresolved D. The CDR3 totals 16 residues. CDR1 and CDR2 (germline): SGHVS, FNYEAQ. V gave up 0 bases and J gave up 0 bases, with 10 bases separating them. The CDR3 region is CASSLARTPSTDTQYF. CDR3 coding DNA: TGTGCCAGCAGCTTAGCTCGAACACCTAGCACAGATACGCAGTATTTT.

This chain connects TRBV24-1 to TRBJ2-5, with D possibly called TRBD1 or TRBD2 (6 bases each). Germline V gene data show CDR1 as KGHDR and CDR2 as SFDVKD. V gave up 6 bases and J gave up 9 bases, with 16 bases separating them. CDR3 length: 13 residues. CDR3 nucleotide sequence: TGTGCCACCAGTCACCCGGGGGCGGTAGCCCAGTACTTC. Amino acids: CATSHPGAVAQYF.

The genes are TRBV15 and TRBJ2-7; TRBD1 agrees at 11 bases. The CDR3 runs to 15 residues. J lost 6 bases, V lost 0 bases, and 4 bases had no gene match. Looked up from germline, CDR1 is LNHNV and CDR2 is YYDKDF (reference sequence). The CDR3 region has the DNA TGTGCCACCAGCAGAGACCGGACAGGGGGCTCCGAGCAGTACGTC. Translating it yields CATSRDRTGGSEQYV.

This sequence joins TRBV28 and TRBJ2-7, with D possibly being TRBD1 (6 bases). Trimming removed 6 bases at V and 2 bases at J, with 17 bases between. The germline V gene encodes CDR1 MDHEN and CDR2 SYDVKM. The CDR3 sequence is 15 residues long. The CDR3 nucleotides are TGTGCCAGCAGCCCCCGAAGGGGGATGACCTACGAGCAGTACTTC. It yields the protein CASSPRRGMTYEQYF.

Comments on this clonotype: The junction does not match germline at one end; this may be a read error. The chain combines TRBV4-1 with TRBJ1-5; the match to TRBD1 covers 8 bases. The CDR3 has 13 residues. CDR1 and CDR2 (germline): MGHRA, YSYEKL. The CDR3 loop reads CASSDRVGQTQHF. The CDR3 bases are TGCGCCAGCTCGGACAGGGTTGGTCAGACCCAGCATTTT.

This chain links TRBV25-1 with TRBJ1-1; D call uncertain. The CDR3 runs 13 residues. With 0 bases removed from V and 0 bases from J, the gap between germline ends came to 2 bases. The germline V gene has CDR1 MGHDK and CDR2 SYGVNS. The CDR3 DNA reads as TGTGCCAGCAGTGAATACATGAACACTGAAGCTTTCTTT. Protein sequence: CASSEYMNTEAFF.